The following is a T cell receptor (beta chain) sequence with its context. Its cognate antigen is unknown. The CDR3 contains 16 residues. Germline V gives CDR1 SEHNR, CDR2 FQNEAQ (reference sequence). V lost 5 bases to trimming and J lost 3 bases; unmatched junction nucleotides: 8. Researchers divided each subset's genomic DNA evenly across several immunoSEQ plates. Data came from immunoSEQ multiplex PCR; TCRdb stores just in-frame clones and leaves some out. This sample has hundreds of thousands of clones; nearly 95% occur once, and the top ten carry about 24%. Naive CD8 cells were CD45RO-negative, positively selected for CCR7, excluding terminally differentiated effector memory CD45RA+ cells. The entry originates in a study of shared clonotypes between healthy human individuals. Study results and caveats: Relative to their counterparts shared across all four donors, non-shared clonotypes exhibited diminished generation probabilities. The study found approximately 5% of naive CD4 clonotypes shared across a handful of donors.

The material sequenced was naive CD8+ T cells sorted from blood. The TCR comes from a man under 40 in good health. The chain carries TRBV7-9 and TRBJ2-1, with 9 nucleotides matching TRBD2. CDR3 nucleotide sequence: TGTGCCAGCAGCAAATTAGCGGGAGCCAGCTACAATGAGCAGTTCTTC. Residues: CASSKLAGASYNEQFF.